Listed here is a single T cell receptor beta chain. Its matching antigen is unknown. The V end lost 5 bases, the J end lost 3 bases, and 11 bases lay between the germline ends. Germline V gene data show CDR1 as SSHAT and CDR2 as FNYEAQ (reference sequence). The CDR3 is 13 residues long. Clones were read by immunoSEQ multiplex PCR, and TCRdb kept only the in-frame ones, dropping some. This table has about 75,000 clones, 90% appearing once. The sample belongs to a study of OX40 agonist ivuxolimab in advanced cancers. Across the study: Those enrolled were approximately 78% male, with a mean age of 60 years and ages from 23 to 79. Three patients responded partially, comprising one with hepatocellular carcinoma and two with cutaneous melanoma.

Findings and limits, study-wide: Among the nonresponders, some also had low normalized T-cell clonal expansion. Expanded clones belonging to CD8+ T cells outnumbered, on average, those of CD4+.

The chain employs TRBV7-7 and TRBJ2-7; D not certain. The TCR originated in an adult with an advanced solid tumor such as melanoma, head and neck, liver or kidney cancer. The specimen was CD4+ or CD8+ T cells sorted from blood, collected in a trial of the OX40 agonist ivuxolimab. CDR3 nucleotide sequence: TGTGCCAGCAGCCCAATACTGGGCTACGAGCAGTACTTC. This encodes CASSPILGYEQYF.